These T cell receptor beta chains were read from a single sample in a study of cytomegalovirus exposure and HLA in healthy donors. Assay: immunoSEQ multiplex PCR; the TCRdb copy retains only in-frame clones and omits some. The table has 100,000 to 150,000 clones, 85% to 90% seen once. Sample: PBMCs. The receptors stem from a woman aged 18-30 years in good health and CMV-seronegative. CDR3s include the opening cysteine and the closing phenylalanine or tryptophan. Fields, in order: CDR3 DNA, CDR3 protein, D gene, V gene, CDR3 length, clone size, J gene. A D gene is named only where the DNA matches it firmly. Clone size appears in some rows only: once, few, many, or a class for an expanded clone.

TGTGCCAGTTCTGCCGGGACTAGCGGGAGGAACGAGCAGTACTTC | CASSAGTSGRNEQYF | TRBD2 | TRBV27 | 15 | NA | TRBJ2-7
TGTGCCAGCAGTTTTACACCTCTCAGGGTAGGAAATACGCAGTATTTT | CASSFTPLRVGNTQYF | NA | TRBV28 | 16 | NA | TRBJ2-3
TGTGCCAGCAGTTTGCGCCGAGGACAGGGAGAGAACACTGAAGCTTTCTTT | CASSLRRGQGENTEAFF | TRBD1 | TRBV27 | 17 | NA | TRBJ1-1
TGTGCCAGCTCCCGAGGCAGCGGGAACTACAATGAGCAGTTCTTC | CASSRGSGNYNEQFF | TRBD2 | TRBV5-6 | 15 | NA | TRBJ2-1
TGTGCCAGCAGTGAAACGGGTTGGGATGGCTACACCTTC | CASSETGWDGYTF | NA | TRBV6-1 | 13 | once | TRBJ1-2
TGTGCCAGCAGCGATACCGGGACAGGTAATTACGAGCAGTACTTC | CASSDTGTGNYEQYF | TRBD1 | TRBV2 | 15 | once | TRBJ2-7
TGTGCCAGCAGCTTCCAGGGGGTGGATGGCTACACCTTC | CASSFQGVDGYTF | TRBD1 | TRBV5-4 | 13 | NA | TRBJ1-2
TGTGCCAGCAGCCCCCTGGAGGGAGGAGGAGAGACCCAGTACTTC | CASSPLEGGGETQYF | NA | TRBV11-2 | 15 | NA | TRBJ2-5
TGTGCCAGCAGTTCGGACACCTATGGCTACACCTTC | CASSSDTYGYTF | NA | TRBV6-6 | 12 | NA | TRBJ1-2
TGCGCCAGCAGCCAAGGTTGGCGCTACACCTTC | CASSQGWRYTF | NA | TRBV4-3 | 11 | NA | TRBJ1-2
TGTGCCAGCAGCTCCCAGGTTAACTATGGCTACACCTTC | CASSSQVNYGYTF | NA | TRBV5-4 | 13 | NA | TRBJ1-2
TGTGCCAGCAGCGCTAGACAGACTAACTATGGCTACACCTTC | CASSARQTNYGYTF | NA | TRBV4-2 | 14 | few | TRBJ1-2
TGTGCCAGCAGCTGGAACAGGGCCTACGAGCAGTACTTC | CASSWNRAYEQYF | NA | TRBV5-4 | 13 | NA | TRBJ2-7
TGCGCCAGCAAGTGGGGGACTACCCCCTACGAGCAGTACTTC | CASKWGTTPYEQYF | TRBD2 | TRBV5-1 | 14 | NA | TRBJ2-7
TGTGCCAGCAGCTCTGGGGCAGTCCCGAACACCATATATTTT | CASSSGAVPNTIYF | NA | TRBV28 | 14 | NA | TRBJ1-3
TGTGCCAGCAGTTACCAGGGTTATGGCTACACCTTC | CASSYQGYGYTF | NA | TRBV6-5 | 12 | NA | TRBJ1-2
TGTGCCATCAGCCCATTTGACAGGGGGCAGGGCGAGCAGTACTTC | CAISPFDRGQGEQYF | TRBD1 | TRBV10-3 | 15 | NA | TRBJ2-7
TGTGCCACCAGCAGGACCCCCAGCAGGGGGCTTCAGCCCCAGCATTTT | CATSRTPSRGLQPQHF | TRBD1 | TRBV15 | 16 | NA | TRBJ1-5
TGTGCCAGTACCCTAGCGACAGGAAACACCATATATTTT | CASTLATGNTIYF | NA | TRBV19 | 13 | NA | TRBJ1-3
TGTGCCAGCAGCTTAGAGGGGTCTCACAATGAGCAGTTCTTC | CASSLEGSHNEQFF | NA | TRBV7-7 | 14 | NA | TRBJ2-1
TGTGCCAGCAGCCCGTTTCGGGAAGGGGGCGTTAACTATGGCTACACCTTC | CASSPFREGGVNYGYTF | TRBD1 | TRBV5-4 | 17 | NA | TRBJ1-2
TGTGCCACCAGCAGAGTTCTAGCGGGATTGTTATCCTACAATGAGCAGTTCTTC | CATSRVLAGLLSYNEQFF | TRBD2 | TRBV15 | 18 | NA | TRBJ2-1
TGTGCCAGCAGTGCCGGTTTTTCGTCGAGCACCGGGGAGCTGTTTTTT | CASSAGFSSSTGELFF | NA | TRBV6-1 | 16 | NA | TRBJ2-2
TGTGCCAGCAGTCCCTCAGGGGTAACAGATACGCAGTATTTT | CASSPSGVTDTQYF | NA | TRBV28 | 14 | NA | TRBJ2-3
TGTGCCAGCAGTTTTTTGGCGACAGGGAACACTGAAGCTTTCTTT | CASSFLATGNTEAFF | NA | TRBV28 | 15 | NA | TRBJ1-1
TGTGCCAGCAGCGCCGGAGGAACTAATGAAAAACTGTTTTTT | CASSAGGTNEKLFF | NA | TRBV5-4 | 14 | NA | TRBJ1-4
TGTGCCACTACCTCCCGGACAGGGGTATCCTACGAGCAGTACTTC | CATTSRTGVSYEQYF | TRBD1 | TRBV2 | 15 | NA | TRBJ2-7
TGCGCCAGCAGCCAAGGACAGGGATTTATCTATGGCTACACCTTC | CASSQGQGFIYGYTF | TRBD1 | TRBV4-3 | 15 | NA | TRBJ1-2
TGTGCCAGCAGCCAAGGGCCCCCCGGGGAGCTGTTTTTT | CASSQGPPGELFF | NA | TRBV14 | 13 | NA | TRBJ2-2
TGTGCCAGCAAAACCGGGACTACGAACACCGGGGAGCTGTTTTTT | CASKTGTTNTGELFF | TRBD2 | TRBV6-5 | 15 | NA | TRBJ2-2
TGTGCCAGCAGGATGCTAGCGGGACGCAACTACGAGCAGTACTTC | CASRMLAGRNYEQYF | TRBD2 | TRBV2 | 15 | NA | TRBJ2-7
TGTGCCAGCAGTTACTCGACTTCAGGGGATACGCAGTATTTT | CASSYSTSGDTQYF | NA | TRBV6-6 | 14 | NA | TRBJ2-3
TGTGCCAGCAGCGGGGGACAGCAGAATTCACCCCTCCACTTT | CASSGGQQNSPLHF | TRBD1 | TRBV2 | 14 | few | TRBJ1-6
TGTGCCAGCAGCAGCAGGACAGGGGCTCTGGCTGAAGCTTTCTTT | CASSSRTGALAEAFF | TRBD1 | TRBV14 | 15 | NA | TRBJ1-1
TGTGCCAGCAGCTACGGTATTGGCAATGAGCAGTTCTTC | CASSYGIGNEQFF | NA | TRBV5-6 | 13 | NA | TRBJ2-1
TGTGCCAGCAGCTTAGCGGGAGTCCCAGATACGCAGTATTTT | CASSLAGVPDTQYF | NA | TRBV7-2 | 14 | NA | TRBJ2-3
TGTGCCAGCCCCCCGGGAGGGGTCCCTAGCAATGAGCAGTTCTTC | CASPPGGVPSNEQFF | TRBD2 | TRBV5-8 | 15 | NA | TRBJ2-1
TGTGCCAGCACCTCGTCAGGGGCCTATGGCTACACCTTC | CASTSSGAYGYTF | NA | TRBV28 | 13 | few | TRBJ1-2
TGTGCCTGGAGTGTAGGCTATATGATGCCAGGAATCAAGCCCCAGCATTTT | CAWSVGYMMPGIKPQHF | NA | TRBV30 | 17 | NA | TRBJ1-5
TGTGCCAGCACGCAGGGGCCCTACAATGAGCAGTTCTTC | CASTQGPYNEQFF | NA | TRBV6-1 | 13 | NA | TRBJ2-1
TGTGCCTGGATGGTGGGCTCGAACACTGAAGCTTTCTTT | CAWMVGSNTEAFF | NA | TRBV30 | 13 | few | TRBJ1-1
TGTGCCAGCAGCGCATCGACTGGCTACGAGCAGTACTTC | CASSASTGYEQYF | NA | TRBV7-9 | 13 | few | TRBJ2-7
TGCGCCAGCAGCTTGGAAGCCGGTCCAGATACGCAGTATTTT | CASSLEAGPDTQYF | NA | TRBV5-1 | 14 | NA | TRBJ2-3